Included here is one T cell receptor beta chain sequence, with context. No antigen is known for it. One base away there is no much larger clone; base qualities are not given. The germline V gene (reference sequence) gives CDR1 as LNHDA and CDR2 as SQIVND. From cysteine to phenylalanine, the CDR3 is 17 amino acids long. CDR3 DNA only is kept here, 51 bases in frame from base 1. A distance of 21 bases separates the germline ends of V and J, which lose 5 bases and 2 bases respectively. Libraries were made using 5' RACE. These reads were obtained on a NextSeq 500. To allow correction of PCR and sequencing errors, the TCR library protocol tagged every TCR cDNA molecule with a unique molecular identifier. Regarding the original processing steps: TCR identification, UMI-based error correction and CDR3 extraction were all carried out with Decombinator tools. Expanded TCRs were defined as those above a frequency of 2 per 1,000, corresponding to the top 1% of the tumor frequency distribution. Renyi diversity was calculated using the R vegan package after each repertoire was subsampled 100 times to 5,000 TCRs. CDR3 similarity networks were built from amino acid triplet string-kernel similarity, connecting CDR3s with pairwise similarity above 0.82. Using fastp trimming at Q25 and MiXCR clonotype assembly, TCRdb reanalyzed the public sequencing data and kept in-frame beta chains. Here each entry gathers all rows of one CDR3 protein and keeps the most common genes and DNA. Here the V and J calls rest on TCRdb's processing, not on the authors' analysis. The table for this sample lists about 85,000 distinct CDR3 sequences; approximately 18% of them were counted only once. The ten top clones hold 6.2% of the sample.

This entry comes from a study of spatial heterogeneity in lung cancer (dated by TCRdb to the late 2010s). For the wider study: More beta-chain than alpha-chain transcripts were consistently detected, likely reflecting higher beta-chain transcript abundance. In the raw uncorrected reads, each unique combination of TCR and UMI appeared more than ten times on average. In non-small cell lung cancer, the study made a quantitative comparison of TCR alpha and beta repertoires among multiple tumor regions, matched nontumor lung and blood. TCR repertoire features were related to nonsynonymous mutation counts determined by whole-exome sequencing of tumor tissue. Both alpha and beta chains were TCR-sequenced in 200 to 250 tumor regions, 64 matched nontumor lung samples and roughly 50 PBMC samples obtained at surgery. The investigation overall reported the following: Additional single-cell paired TCR alpha and beta sequencing was considered necessary to confirm, at a functional level, the hypothesis that regional TCRs recognize regional mutations. Ubiquitous expanded tumor TCRs were detected in blood more often at tumor resection than at routine follow-up.

What this sample's time point label stands for: sample taken at primary tumor resection. Whole RNA extracted from tumor and nontumor lung tissue, or from cryopreserved PBMC samples, was used for TCR sequencing without cell sorting. Samples were obtained from 65 to 90 patients with early-stage, untreated non-small cell lung cancer from the lung TRACERx cohort. Only patients for whom sufficient RNA was available from at least two tumor regions were selected for TCR sequencing. The material sequenced was PBMCs, taken at surgery. This sequence uses TRBV19 and TRBJ1-1, with the D gene not confidently named. The clonotype originates from a male donor with early-stage non-small cell lung cancer. The CDR3 loop reads CASSPNPQTEINTEAFF. The nucleotides read TGTGCCAGTAGTCCCAACCCACAGACGGAGATTAACACTGAAGCTTTCTTT. With the portions outside the CDR3 filled from the reference TRBV19 and TRBJ1-1 genes, the complete variable region becomes DGGITQSPKYLFRKEGQNVTLSCEQNLNHDAMYWYRQDPGQGLRLIYYSQIVNDFQKGDIAEGYSVSREKKESFPLTVTSAQKNPTAFYLCASSPNPQTEINTEAFFGQGTRLTVV.